Following are 17 T cell receptor beta chains from one sample sequenced in a study of T cells of healthy individuals. Each CDR3 protein gets one entry after TCRdb re-called the 5' RACE reads with MiXCR. The table has 60,000 to 80,000 distinct CDR3 sequences, 16% seen once. These receptors were taken from a human donor in good health.

The sample holds many counts of this clonotype. V usage is TRBV5-5 and J usage is TRBJ2-7; TRBD1 or TRBD2 may be the D gene (5 bases each). Germline CDR1 and CDR2: SGHKS and YYEKEE (reference sequence). V was pared by 4 bases and J by 2 bases, with 13 bases between. CDR3 length: 14 amino acids. Here the CDR3 reads CASSSYPGPYEQYF. The CDR3 nucleotides are TGTGCCAGCAGCAGCTACCCGGGGCCCTACGAGCAGTACTTC.

This clonotype was counted ten times or more. This CDR3 is CASSLTNGDRGDEQYF. In DNA, the CDR3 is TGTGCCAGCAGTTTAACAAACGGAGACAGGGGTGACGAGCAGTACTTC. The V call is TRBV12-3 or TRBV12-4, the J call TRBJ2-7, with 8 nucleotides matching TRBD1. The CDR3 spans 16 residues. V shed 2 bases and J 5 bases; nucleotides not matched to a gene: 11.

This clonotype was detected ten times or more. This chain joins TRBV6-2 or TRBV6-3 and TRBJ2-5; possible D gene TRBD1, 6 bases. Germline lookup yields CDR1 MNHEY and CDR2 SVGEGT. Trimming removed 6 bases from V and 1 base from J, with 9 bases in between. The CDR3 has 13 amino acids. The CDR3 DNA sequence: TGTGCCAGCAGCGAGGACAGCCAAGAGACCCAGTACTTC. This gives the protein CASSEDSQETQYF.

The chain has TRBV7-3 and TRBJ2-7; D possibly corresponds to TRBD1 (5 bases). Trimming cost V 0 bases and J 0 bases, with 6 bases left between them. The germline CDR1 and CDR2 sequences are SGHTA and FQGTGA. The CDR3 is 14 amino acids. The CDR3 sequence is CASSLTDSSYEQYF. The CDR3 DNA follows: TGTGCCAGCAGCTTAACTGACAGCTCCTACGAGCAGTACTTC. The variable domain in full, with the rest retrieved from reference TRBV7-3 and TRBJ2-7, is GAGVSQTPSNKVTEKGKYVELRCDPISGHTALYWYRQSLGQGPEFLIYFQGTGAADDSGLPNDRFFAVRPEGSVSTLKIQRTERGDSAVYLCASSLTDSSYEQYFGPGTRLTVT.

This clonotype was detected only a few times. This chain links TRBV11-2 with TRBJ2-3; weak D call: TRBD1 (6 bases). This CDR3 has 15 residues. Germline V lookup: CDR1 SGHAT, CDR2 FQNNGV. Trimming took off 5 bases at V and 1 base at J, with 13 bases between the two ends. The CDR3 spells CASSPYRVGTDTQYF. CDR3 DNA: TGTGCCAGCAGCCCATACAGGGTAGGCACAGATACGCAGTATTTT.

CDR3 in amino acids: CASRRGSTYEQYF. The CDR3 nucleotides are TGTGCCAGCAGGCGCGGGTCGACCTACGAGCAGTACTTC. The chain recombines TRBV25-1 with TRBJ2-7; D is perhaps TRBD2 (5 bases). In germline, CDR1 is MGHDK, CDR2 SYGVNS. CDR3 size: 13 residues. Trimming left V 6 bases short and J 2 bases short, with 11 bases between.

Concerning this clonotype itself: One base away lies a much larger clone, so this may be a sequencing read error. The gene calls are TRBV28 and TRBJ2-3; D unresolved. From germline, CDR1 is MDHEN and CDR2 SYDVKM. CDR3 length: 11 residues. The CDR3 reads CASSWADTRYF. The CDR3, as DNA: TGTGCCAGCAGTTGGGCAGATACGCGGTATTTT.

This clonotype was seen many times. The chain combines TRBV7-2 with TRBJ2-3; 8 bases agree with TRBD2. Germline V gene data show CDR1 as SGHTA and CDR2 as FQGNSA. The CDR3 is made up of 16 amino acids. Unmatched junction bases numbered 8, after V lost 4 bases and J lost 2 bases. The CDR3 reads CASSSYSGGITDTQYF. CDR3 nucleotide sequence: TGTGCCAGCAGCTCCTACAGCGGGGGAATCACAGATACGCAGTATTTT.

This clonotype was seen ten or more times. The chain recombines TRBV7-3 with TRBJ2-1; D not certain. The V end lost 2 bases, the J end lost 7 bases, and 12 bases lay between the germline ends. This CDR3 has 14 residues. Germline CDR1 is SGHTA and CDR2 is FQGTGA. The CDR3 protein is CASSLVGYSNEQFF. In nucleotides, the CDR3 is TGTGCCAGCAGCTTAGTCGGATACTCTAATGAGCAGTTCTTC.

The V gene is TRBV6-1, the J gene TRBJ2-7; 12 bases agree with TRBD2. J gave up 9 bases and V 7 bases, and 7 bases lay outside the gene matches. The CDR3 runs 13 residues. The germline gives CDR1 MNHNS, CDR2 SASEGT. The CDR3: CASIGLAGLGQYF. CDR3 in DNA: TGTGCCAGCATAGGACTAGCGGGATTAGGGCAGTACTTC.

The gene calls are TRBV7-9 and TRBJ2-1; 8 positions agree with TRBD2. Germline V lookup: CDR1 SEHNR, CDR2 FQNEAQ (reference sequence). The length of the CDR3 is 14 residues. Unmatched junction bases numbered 10, after V lost 7 bases and J lost 8 bases. The DNA of the CDR3 is TGTGCCAGCACCGGGGGGGCCCTTTATGATGAGCAGTTCTTC. Translated: CASTGGALYDEQFF.

This sequence joins TRBV7-2 and TRBJ1-1; D remains unclear. Per germline, CDR1 SGHTA and CDR2 FQGNSA. V was cut by 6 bases and J by 3 bases, with 5 bases left in between. This CDR3 has 11 residues. CDR3 sequence reads: CASRLYTEAFF. In nucleotides, the CDR3 is TGTGCCAGCAGGCTTTACACTGAAGCTTTCTTT.

In nucleotides, the CDR3 is TGTGCCAGCAGTCCCCACGTGACTCGGGAGACCCAGTACTTC. As protein: CASSPHVTRETQYF. The chain links TRBV27 to TRBJ2-5, with unresolved D. The CDR3 totals 14 residues. V lost 5 bases and J lost 5, with 15 bases in between. Germline CDR1 is MNHEY and CDR2 is SMNVEV (reference sequence).

This clonotype occurred a few times. The rearrangement uses TRBV28 and TRBJ2-3; TRBD1 is a possible D gene (5 bases). This CDR3 contains 17 residues. V gave up 0 bases and J gave up 2 bases, with 15 bases separating them. The V gene's germline CDR1 is MDHEN and CDR2 SYDVKM. CDR3 in DNA: TGTGCCAGCAGTTTATGGGACACCCATTCCTTCACAGATACGCAGTATTTT. This encodes CASSLWDTHSFTDTQYF.

This clonotype was detected ten times or more. The rearrangement links TRBV6-5 to TRBJ1-6; D is unclear. Germline V gene data show CDR1 as MNHEY and CDR2 as SVGAGI. The CDR3 extends over 15 amino acids. V lost 2 bases to trimming and J lost 1 base, with 6 bases between them. The CDR3 DNA reads as TGTGCCAGCAGTTACGGAGGGTCCTATAATTCACCCCTCCACTTT. This sequence encodes CASSYGGSYNSPLHF.

This clonotype showed up many times. This chain connects TRBV3-1 to TRBJ2-2; no reliable D call. Germline V gene lookup returns CDR1 LGHDT and CDR2 YNNKEL (reference sequence). V was cut by 10 bases and J by 5 bases, with 11 bases left in between. The CDR3 is made up of 12 amino acids. As DNA, the CDR3 is TGTGCCACCCTGAACCTTACCGGGGAGCTGTTTTTT. Translating it yields CATLNLTGELFF.

J is TRBJ2-7 and V is TRBV5-1; weak D call: TRBD2 (7 bases). The germline V gene has CDR1 SGHRS and CDR2 YFSETQ. V lost 4 bases, J lost 4 bases, and 15 bases lay in between. The CDR3 consists of 14 residues. Here the CDR3 DNA reads TGCGCCAGCAGCCCGGGGGGCCAGGGGTACGAGCAGTACTTC. Protein product: CASSPGGQGYEQYF. Full variable domain (rest looked up from reference TRBV5-1 and TRBJ2-7): KAGVTQTPRYLIKTRGQQVTLSCSPISGHRSVSWYQQTPGQGLQFLFEYFSETQRNKGNFPGRFSGRQFSNSRSEMNVSTLELGDSALYLCASSPGGQGYEQYFGPGTRLTVT.